This entry describes one T cell receptor beta chain. The junction departs from germline at one end; a sequencing error may be responsible. The source of the sample is a study of blood T cell repertoires in COVID-19. Study details: Sites in the United States, Italy and Spain provided acute and convalescent COVID-19 samples. In each case, the material was cDNA or gDNA derived from T cells, B-cell-depleted T cells, or PBMCs.

There are 14 residues in the CDR3. The germline V gene has CDR1 MNHEY and CDR2 SMNVEV (reference sequence). Authors' analysis steps: The assay estimated nucleated cells by amplifying reference gene primers. Repertoires were generated with immunoSEQ multiplex PCR, while TCRdb's copy carries only in-frame clones and drops some. The V and J calls and clone size come from that table; D and trimming were worked out from the DNA. The table records about 140,000 clones, roughly 88% of them present only once. This sequence joins TRBV27 and TRBJ1-5; D unresolved. The sequencing sample was made of peripheral blood. The clonotype comes from a man between 60 and 75 years old with active or convalescent COVID-19. The CDR3 reads CASSSQSSDQPQHF. The CDR3, as DNA: TGTGCCAGCAGTTCGCAGAGTAGCGATCAGCCCCAGCATTTT.